These T cell receptor beta chains were read from a single sample in a study of blood T cells in healthy people across ages. TCRdb fed the 5' RACE reads into MiXCR, producing one record per CDR3 protein. This table has around 990,000 distinct CDR3 sequences, 35% to 40% appearing once. Sequences were obtained from blood. Receptors were obtained from a man aged 18 to 29 in good health. The conserved cysteine and the conserved F or W are not part of the CDR3 here.

V,J,CDR3
TRBV9,TRBJ1-3,ASSGDTIY
TRBV7-8,TRBJ2-7,ASSLGVISYEQY
TRBV9,TRBJ2-3,ARSDGGAIDTQY
TRBV10-3,TRBJ1-5,AISATGSDSPRH
TRBV5-1,TRBJ1-2,ASSLAWGGEDGYT
TRBV27,TRBJ1-2,ASSRQGTGYT
TRBV27,TRBJ2-3,ASSSHSGQGDTQY
TRBV7-9,TRBJ2-5,ASSFSTSEQY
TRBV6-6,TRBJ2-7,ASSYLWGGSYEQY
TRBV19,TRBJ1-2,ASSTGQNGGYT
TRBV7-8,TRBJ1-1,ASSLDQEDTEAF
TRBV12-3/TRBV12-4,TRBJ1-1,ASSFNGVNAEAF
TRBV5-1,TRBJ2-7,ASSLDLGDEQY
TRBV6-2/TRBV6-3,TRBJ2-3,ASSYRAGGGDTQY
TRBV12-3/TRBV12-4,-,ASSLVAGAGETQY
TRBV12-3/TRBV12-4,TRBJ2-5,ASRATGGHETQY
TRBV25-1,TRBJ1-2,ASSEYSQLYGYT
TRBV2,TRBJ2-3,ASKDRGLLDTQY
TRBV13,TRBJ1-1,ASSPSAEWAQTNTEAF
TRBV12-5,TRBJ2-3,ASAPGGGTDTQY
TRBV19,TRBJ1-6,ASSRTGEGDSPLH
TRBV29-1,TRBJ2-7,SVEDLVGTDYNEQY
TRBV7-9,TRBJ1-3,ASSAGPLSGNTIY
TRBV20-1,TRBJ1-2,SARESAARGYGYT
TRBV29-1,TRBJ1-2,SVEDRRGWNYGYT
TRBV4-1,TRBJ1-1,ASSQTGTAEAF
TRBV6-5,TRBJ2-1,ASSSAHNEQF
TRBV3-1,TRBJ2-1,ASSQGQSSYNEQF
TRBV30,TRBJ1-3,AWRIRGSGNTIY
TRBV7-9,TRBJ1-4,ASSLTDVGEKLF
TRBV20-1,TRBJ1-4,SARDRALERRTNEELF
TRBV12-3/TRBV12-4,TRBJ2-1,ASSLSSGGADEQF
TRBV6-5,TRBJ1-1,ASSAGQTNTEAF
TRBV5-1,TRBJ2-5,ASSVRVSEETQY
TRBV12-3/TRBV12-4,TRBJ2-1,ASSLKTVDNEQF
TRBV29-1,TRBJ1-1,SADVGLNTEAF
TRBV7-2,TRBJ2-3,ASSSQGESDTQY
TRBV20-1,TRBJ1-1,SARDPEAF
TRBV9,TRBJ1-1,ASSVAPTGNIEAF
TRBV2,TRBJ1-4,ASIVGQNNEKLF
TRBV6-2/TRBV6-3,TRBJ1-5,ASTPSSGGNQPQH
TRBV12-3/TRBV12-4,TRBJ2-3,ASSLGADAQY
TRBV7-2,TRBJ2-7,ASSPGRVSYNEQY
TRBV6-6,TRBJ1-2,ASTKGTLNGYT
TRBV7-3,TRBJ2-1,ASRPGQGVGEQF
TRBV24-1,TRBJ2-3,ATSRLSTDTQY
TRBV12-3/TRBV12-4,TRBJ1-1,ASSLGSGRAF